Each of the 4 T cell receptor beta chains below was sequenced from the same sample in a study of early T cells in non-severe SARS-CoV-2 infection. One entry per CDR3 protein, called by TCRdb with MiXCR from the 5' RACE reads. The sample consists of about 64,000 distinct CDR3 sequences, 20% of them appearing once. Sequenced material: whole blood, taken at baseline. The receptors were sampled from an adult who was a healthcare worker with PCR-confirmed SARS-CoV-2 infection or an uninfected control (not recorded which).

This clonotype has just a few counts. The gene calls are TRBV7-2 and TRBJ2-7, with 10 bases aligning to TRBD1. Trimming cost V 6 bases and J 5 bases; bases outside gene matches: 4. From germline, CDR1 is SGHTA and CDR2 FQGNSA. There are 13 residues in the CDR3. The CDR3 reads CASRRQGANEQYF. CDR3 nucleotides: TGTGCCAGCAGACGACAGGGGGCCAACGAGCAGTACTTC.

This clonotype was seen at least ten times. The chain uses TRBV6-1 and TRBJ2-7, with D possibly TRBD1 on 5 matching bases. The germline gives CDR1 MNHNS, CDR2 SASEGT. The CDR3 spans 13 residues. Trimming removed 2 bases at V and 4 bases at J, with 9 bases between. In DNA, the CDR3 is TGTGCCAGCAGTGAATTTAGGGGTTACGAGCAGTACTTC. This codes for CASSEFRGYEQYF.

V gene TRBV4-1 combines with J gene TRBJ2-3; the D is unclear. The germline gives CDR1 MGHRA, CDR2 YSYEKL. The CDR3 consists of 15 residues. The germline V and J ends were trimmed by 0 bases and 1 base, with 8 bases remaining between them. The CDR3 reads CASSQEYWGTDTQYF. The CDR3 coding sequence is TGCGCCAGCAGCCAAGAGTACTGGGGCACAGATACGCAGTATTTT.

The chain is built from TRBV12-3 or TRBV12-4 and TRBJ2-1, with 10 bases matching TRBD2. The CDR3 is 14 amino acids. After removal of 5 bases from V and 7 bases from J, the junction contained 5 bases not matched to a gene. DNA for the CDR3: TGTGCCAGCAGTGGACTAGCGGCAAAGAATGAGCAGTTCTTC. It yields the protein CASSGLAAKNEQFF.